One sample yielded the 11 T cell receptor beta chains listed below, sequenced in a study of T-cell memory formation after mild COVID-19 (dated by TCRdb to about 2021). Preparation of the library involved 5' RACE. Sequencing instrument: Illumina NovaSeq 6000. TCRdb reworked the public reads: Q25 trimming with fastp, MiXCR clone assembly, productive beta chains retained. Each entry merges the rows of one CDR3 protein and shows their most common DNA and genes. This sample is represented by roughly 300,000 distinct CDR3 sequences; about a sixth of them were singletons. The ten largest clones represent approximately 25% of the sample. Sequencing input: PBMCs or a T cell subset sorted from them (not recorded which). These receptors were obtained from a man in his late teens or twenties who had mild COVID-19 (a few samples of this study predate the infection). The sample titles of this study are shuffled in the database, so cell type and time point are left out; the donor was told from shared clones.

This clonotype was seen a handful of times. The chain couples TRBV10-3 to TRBJ2-2; maybe TRBD2 (5 bases). Germline values: CDR1 ENHRY, CDR2 SYGVKD. V dropped 10 bases and J dropped 0 bases, with 15 bases sitting between them. The CDR3 runs 15 residues. The CDR3: CATRGRTANTGELFF. For the CDR3, the DNA is TGTGCCACCCGGGGAAGGACTGCGAACACCGGGGAGCTGTTTTTT.

The chain has TRBV6-2 or TRBV6-3 and TRBJ2-6, with 8 nucleotides matching TRBD2. The ends lost 5 bases at V and 6 bases at J; junction bases unmatched: 9. The CDR3 loop spans 16 amino acids. CDR1 is MNHEY, CDR2 SVGEGT, per germline. The CDR3 nucleotides read TGTGCCAGCAGTCTCCGGGGGGGCCCAAAGGCCAACGTCCTGACTTTC. As protein: CASSLRGGPKANVLTF.

This clonotype was counted between two and nine times. J is TRBJ2-7 and V is TRBV18; no firm D call. With 5 bases removed from V and 2 bases from J, the gap between germline ends came to 13 bases. The germline V gene has CDR1 KGHSH and CDR2 LQKENI. This CDR3 contains 14 residues. In DNA, the CDR3 is TGTGCCAGCTCATCATGGCCTAATACCTACGAGCAGTACTTC. It specifies CASSSWPNTYEQYF.

The chain combines TRBV7-2 with TRBJ2-1; TRBD1 matches at 8 bases. There are 16 residues in the CDR3. From germline, CDR1 is SGHTA and CDR2 FQGNSA. V dropped 5 bases and J dropped 4; count of bases not matched to a gene: 10. CDR3: CASSVLDRGIYNEQFF. The DNA of the CDR3 is TGTGCCAGCAGCGTGCTAGACAGGGGAATTTACAATGAGCAGTTCTTC.

This clonotype was counted a few times. V and J are TRBV5-1 and TRBJ2-5, with 9 bases identical to TRBD1. There are 15 residues in the CDR3. Per germline, CDR1 SGHRS and CDR2 YFSETQ. The trim removed 4 bases at V and 5 bases at J, leaving 9 bases unmatched. The CDR3 coding sequence is TGCGCCAGCAGCCACAAAGGGGACAGGGACGAGACCCAGTACTTC. It encodes CASSHKGDRDETQYF. Filled out from reference TRBV5-1 and TRBJ2-5, the complete variable domain reads KAGVTQTPRYLIKTRGQQVTLSCSPISGHRSVSWYQQTPGQGLQFLFEYFSETQRNKGNFPGRFSGRQFSNSRSEMNVSTLELGDSALYLCASSHKGDRDETQYFGPGTRLLVL.

The genes are TRBV7-8 and TRBJ2-1; 8 bases fit TRBD2. The CDR3 has 15 amino acids. The ends lost 3 bases at V and 4 bases at J; junction bases unmatched: 5. In germline, CDR1 is SGHVS, CDR2 FQNEAQ. This CDR3 reads CASSFSGLAYNEQFF. The CDR3 DNA follows: TGTGCCAGCAGCTTCTCCGGACTAGCTTACAATGAGCAGTTCTTC.

The chain uses TRBV6-2 or TRBV6-3 and TRBJ2-3; D uncertain. The CDR3 totals 14 residues. CDR1 and CDR2 from the germline V gene are MNHEY and SVGEGT. V was cut by 2 bases and J by 4 bases, with 10 bases left in between. Here the CDR3 DNA reads TGTGCCAGCAGTTACGTTACGGCCTCAGATACGCAGTATTTT. Its translation is CASSYVTASDTQYF.

In its sample, this clonotype was seen a few times. V gene TRBV5-1 combines with J gene TRBJ2-2, with a weak D call TRBD1 (5 bases). Trimming stripped 6 bases from V and 6 bases from J, with 12 bases between. The CDR3 is 13 residues long. Germline V gives CDR1 SGHRS, CDR2 YFSETQ. CDR3 coding DNA: TGCGCCAGCACCACTCAAGGGGCCGGGGAGCTGTTTTTT. Protein product: CASTTQGAGELFF.

The chain joins TRBV7-9 to TRBJ1-6, with TRBD1 as a possible D gene (6 bases). The V gene lost 4 bases and the J gene lost 0 bases, with 7 bases spanning the gap. The germline gives CDR1 SEHNR, CDR2 FQNEAQ (reference sequence). The CDR3 spans 15 residues. The CDR3 protein is CASSSQGSYNSPLHF. The CDR3, as DNA: TGTGCCAGCAGCTCACAGGGCTCCTATAATTCACCCCTCCACTTT. The full variable domain, rest sourced from reference TRBV7-9 and TRBJ1-6, is DTGVSQNPRHKITKRGQNVTFRCDPISEHNRLYWYRQTLGQGPEFLTYFQNEAQLEKSRLLSDRFSAERPKGSFSTLEIQRTEQGDSAMYLCASSSQGSYNSPLHFGNGTRLTVT.

This clonotype has only a few counts. V gene TRBV5-1 combines with J gene TRBJ1-4, with TRBD1 matching 9 bases. CDR3 length: 14 residues. J was trimmed by 5 bases and V by 5 bases; bases with no gene match: 4. Germline lookup yields CDR1 SGHRS and CDR2 YFSETQ. The CDR3 coding sequence is TGCGCCAGCAGTCCGGGGACAGGGAATGAAAAACTGTTTTTT. As protein: CASSPGTGNEKLFF. The full variable domain, in which reference TRBV5-1 and TRBJ1-4 provide the parts outside the CDR3, is KAGVTQTPRYLIKTRGQQVTLSCSPISGHRSVSWYQQTPGQGLQFLFEYFSETQRNKGNFPGRFSGRQFSNSRSEMNVSTLELGDSALYLCASSPGTGNEKLFFGSGTQLSVL.

The J gene is TRBJ2-7, the V gene TRBV6-5; TRBD1 is a possible D gene (6 bases). In germline, CDR1 is MNHEY, CDR2 SVGAGI. V lost 6 bases to trimming and J lost 1 base, with 13 bases between them. This CDR3 region has 14 residues. DNA for the CDR3: TGTGCCAGCAGAACGGACAGCGCGTCCTACGAGCAGTACGTC. Protein product: CASRTDSASYEQYV.